Listed below are T cell receptor beta chains from one sample, sequenced in a study of cytomegalovirus exposure and HLA in healthy donors. TCRdb keeps only in-frame clones here, not all; method: immunoSEQ multiplex PCR. This sample yields 200,000 or so clones, of which roughly 84% are seen a single time; 0.26% belongs to the top ten. The specimen was PBMCs. Source of these receptors: a boy between 10 and 17 years old in good health and CMV-seronegative. CDR3s include the opening cysteine and the closing phenylalanine or tryptophan. D genes are given only for firm matches. Clone size is shown for a subset of rows, as once, few, many or a class of expanded clone.

clone_size	v_call	j_call	d_call	cdr3_nt	cdr3_aa
NA	TRBV9	TRBJ1-1	NA	TGTGCCAGCAGTGACAACCCCCTTAATCCGGGCGAGGACATGAACACTGAAGCTTTCTTT	CASSDNPLNPGEDMNTEAFF
NA	TRBV2	TRBJ2-5	NA	TGTGCCAGCAAAGAGAGGGAGACCCAGTACTTC	CASKERETQYF
NA	TRBV5-1	TRBJ2-1	TRBD1	TGCGCCAGCAGCTACCGGGACAGAGACAATGAGCAGTTCTTC	CASSYRDRDNEQFF
NA	TRBV28	TRBJ2-5	NA	TGTGCCAGCAGTTTATTAGGAGTTCCCGAGCAAGAGACCCAGTACTTC	CASSLLGVPEQETQYF
once	TRBV29-1	TRBJ2-2	NA	TGCAGCGTGGGAGGGGGAGAAGGCACCGGGGAGCTGTTTTTT	CSVGGGEGTGELFF
NA	TRBV7-2	TRBJ2-7	NA	TGTGCCAGCAGCTTGGGCAGGGCAGTATACGAGCAGTACTTC	CASSLGRAVYEQYF
NA	TRBV9	TRBJ2-5	NA	TGTGCCAGCAGTTTCAGGGGAGTGGAAGAGACCCAGTACTTC	CASSFRGVEETQYF
once	TRBV30	TRBJ1-5	TRBD1	TGTGCCTGGAGTCACGGGACAGCCTTTAGCAATCAGCCCCAGCATTTT	CAWSHGTAFSNQPQHF
NA	TRBV6-4	TRBJ1-3	TRBD1	TGTGCCAGCAGGCACCGGGACAGGGCCCCATTCTCTGGAAACACCATATATTTT	CASRHRDRAPFSGNTIYF
NA	TRBV5-1	TRBJ1-1	TRBD1	TGCGCCAGCAGCCTAACTGGGGACAGGGGACGTGGCACTGAAGCTTTCTTT	CASSLTGDRGRGTEAFF
NA	TRBV13	TRBJ2-3	TRBD1	TGTGCCAGCTGGACAGGGTACGGGATCACAGATACGCAGTATTTT	CASWTGYGITDTQYF
once	TRBV5-5	TRBJ1-2	TRBD1	TGTGCCAGCAGCTTGGGGACAGGGGGCGGCTACACCTTC	CASSLGTGGGYTF
NA	TRBV9	TRBJ2-3	NA	TGTGCCAGCAGCGCGACTGGCACAGATACGCAGTATTTT	CASSATGTDTQYF
NA	TRBV6-1	TRBJ1-5	NA	TGTGCCAGCAGTGAAGCCGGGGGGTTTTCTCAGCCCCAGCATTTT	CASSEAGGFSQPQHF
NA	TRBV27	TRBJ2-1	TRBD2	TGTGCCAGCAAGCGGGGGGGCGATTACAATGAGCAGTTCTTC	CASKRGGDYNEQFF
NA	TRBV2	TRBJ1-6	TRBD1	TGTGCCAGCAGCGCGGACAGGGATTCACCCCTCCACTTT	CASSADRDSPLHF
NA	TRBV7-8	TRBJ1-2	NA	TGTGCCAGCAGCTTAGGGCGGTCTGTCTATGGCTACACCTTC	CASSLGRSVYGYTF
NA	TRBV28	TRBJ2-7	NA	TGTGCCAGCAGTTTGGGTCTAGCCTACGAGCAGTACTTC	CASSLGLAYEQYF
NA	TRBV13	TRBJ1-4	TRBD1	TGTGCCAGCAGCTTAGGCCAGGGGGCAGGTGAAAAACTGTTTTTT	CASSLGQGAGEKLFF
once	TRBV15	TRBJ2-1	TRBD2	TGTGCCACCAGCAGAGATCCAGGACTAGCGGGCCTCCGAGACTACAATGAGCAGTTCTTC	CATSRDPGLAGLRDYNEQFF
NA	TRBV7-2	TRBJ2-1	TRBD2	TGTGCCAGCAGCTTAGATGGGACTAGCGGGAGGGCCGGGTTCTTC	CASSLDGTSGRAGFF
NA	TRBV6-5	TRBJ1-1	NA	TGTGCCAGCAGGGACAGTGTACCCAATGAAGCTTTCTTT	CASRDSVPNEAFF
NA	TRBV30	TRBJ2-7	NA	TGTGCCTGGAGTCCGACAGGTCCCTACGAGCAGTACTTC	CAWSPTGPYEQYF